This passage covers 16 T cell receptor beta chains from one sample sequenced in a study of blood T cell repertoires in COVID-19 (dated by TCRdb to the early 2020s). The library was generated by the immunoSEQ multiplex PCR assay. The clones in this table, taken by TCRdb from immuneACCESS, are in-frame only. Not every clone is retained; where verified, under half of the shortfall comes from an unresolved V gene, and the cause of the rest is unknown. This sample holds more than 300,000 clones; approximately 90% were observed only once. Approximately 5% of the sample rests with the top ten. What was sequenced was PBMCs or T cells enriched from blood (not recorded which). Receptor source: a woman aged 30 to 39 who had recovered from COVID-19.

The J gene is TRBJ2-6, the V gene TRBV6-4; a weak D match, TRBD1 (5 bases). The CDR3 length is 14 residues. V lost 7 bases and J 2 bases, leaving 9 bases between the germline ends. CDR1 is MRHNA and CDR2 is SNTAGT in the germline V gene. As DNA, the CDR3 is TGTGCCAGCAAGGCAGGGCCTGGGGCCAACGTCCTGACTTTC. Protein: CASKAGPGANVLTF.

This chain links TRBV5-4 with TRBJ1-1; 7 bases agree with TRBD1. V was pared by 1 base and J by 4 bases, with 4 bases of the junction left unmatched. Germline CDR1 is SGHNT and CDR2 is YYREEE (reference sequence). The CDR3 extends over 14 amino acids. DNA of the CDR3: TGTGCCAGCAGCTTGAATACAGGGGTCACTGAAGCTTTCTTT. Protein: CASSLNTGVTEAFF.

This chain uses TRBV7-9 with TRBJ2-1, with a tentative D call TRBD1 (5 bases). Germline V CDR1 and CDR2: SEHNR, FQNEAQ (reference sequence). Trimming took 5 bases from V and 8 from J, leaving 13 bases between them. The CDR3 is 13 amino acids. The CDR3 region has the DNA TGTGCCAGCAGCGCCGCGGCAGGGTATGAGCAGTTCTTC. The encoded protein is CASSAAAGYEQFF.

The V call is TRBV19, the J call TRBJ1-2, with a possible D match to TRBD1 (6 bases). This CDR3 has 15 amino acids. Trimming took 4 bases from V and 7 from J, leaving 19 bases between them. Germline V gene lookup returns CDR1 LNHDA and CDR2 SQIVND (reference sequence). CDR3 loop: CASSNEGGSRPGYTF. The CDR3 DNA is TGTGCCAGTAGTAACGAGGGGGGGAGTCGGCCTGGCTACACCTTC.

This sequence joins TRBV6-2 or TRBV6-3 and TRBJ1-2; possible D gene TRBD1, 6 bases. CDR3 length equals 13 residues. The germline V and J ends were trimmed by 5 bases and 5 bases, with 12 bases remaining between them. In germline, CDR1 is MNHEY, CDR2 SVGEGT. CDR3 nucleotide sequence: TGTGCCAGCAGTACACAGGGCGGTTATGGCTACACCTTC. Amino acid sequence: CASSTQGGYGYTF.

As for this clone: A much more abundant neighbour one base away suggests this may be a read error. CDR3 bases: TGTGCCAGCAGTTTAGGGACAGGGGATGGCTACACCTTC. Its translation: CASSLGTGDGYTF. The chain employs TRBV28 and TRBJ1-2; 10 nucleotides line up with TRBD1. Germline lookup yields CDR1 MDHEN and CDR2 SYDVKM. The CDR3 is 13 residues long. The trim removed 2 bases at V and 6 bases at J, leaving 0 bases unmatched.

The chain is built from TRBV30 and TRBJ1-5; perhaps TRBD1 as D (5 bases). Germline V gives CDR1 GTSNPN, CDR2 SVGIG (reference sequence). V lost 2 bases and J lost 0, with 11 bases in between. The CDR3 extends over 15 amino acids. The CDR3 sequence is CAWSQGDYSNQPQHF. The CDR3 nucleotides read TGTGCCTGGAGTCAGGGTGATTATAGCAATCAGCCCCAGCATTTT.

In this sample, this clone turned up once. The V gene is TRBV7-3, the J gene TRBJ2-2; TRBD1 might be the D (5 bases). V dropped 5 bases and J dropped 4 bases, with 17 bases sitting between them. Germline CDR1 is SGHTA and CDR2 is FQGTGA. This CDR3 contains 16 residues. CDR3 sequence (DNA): TGTGCCAGCAGCCCCCAGGGAACCGCTGGCACCGGGGAGCTGTTTTTT. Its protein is CASSPQGTAGTGELFF.

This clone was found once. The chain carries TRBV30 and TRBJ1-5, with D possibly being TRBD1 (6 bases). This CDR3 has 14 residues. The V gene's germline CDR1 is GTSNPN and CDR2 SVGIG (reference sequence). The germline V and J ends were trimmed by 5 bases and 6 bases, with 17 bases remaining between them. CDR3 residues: CAWSLKQGAQPQHF. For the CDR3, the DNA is TGTGCCTGGTCATTAAAACAGGGAGCTCAGCCCCAGCATTTT.

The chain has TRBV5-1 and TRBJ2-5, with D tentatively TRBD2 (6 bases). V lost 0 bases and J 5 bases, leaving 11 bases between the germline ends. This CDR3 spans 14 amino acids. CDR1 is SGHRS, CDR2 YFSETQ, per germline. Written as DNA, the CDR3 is TGCGCCAGCAGCTTGGTGGGCGGGGCGGAGACCCAGTACTTC. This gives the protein CASSLVGGAETQYF.

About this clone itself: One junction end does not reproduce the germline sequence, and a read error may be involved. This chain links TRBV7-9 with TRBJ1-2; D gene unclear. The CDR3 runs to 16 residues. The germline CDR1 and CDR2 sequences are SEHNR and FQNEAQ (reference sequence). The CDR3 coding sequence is TGTGCCAGCAGTTTAGACCGGCAGACTTCTAACTATGGCTACACCTTC. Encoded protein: CASSLDRQTSNYGYTF.

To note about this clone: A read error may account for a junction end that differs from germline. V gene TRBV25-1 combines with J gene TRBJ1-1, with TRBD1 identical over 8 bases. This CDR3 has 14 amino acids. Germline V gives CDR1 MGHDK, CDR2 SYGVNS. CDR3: CASTWTGRNTETFF. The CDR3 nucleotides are TGTGCCAGCACCTGGACAGGGCGGAACACTGAAACTTTCTTT.

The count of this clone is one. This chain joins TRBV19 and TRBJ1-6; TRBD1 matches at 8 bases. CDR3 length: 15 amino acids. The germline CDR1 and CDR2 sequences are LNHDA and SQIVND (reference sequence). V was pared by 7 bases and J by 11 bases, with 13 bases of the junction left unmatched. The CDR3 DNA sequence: TGTGCCAGTACCACCCTGACAGGGGAGTTTGCACCCCTCCACTTT. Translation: CASTTLTGEFAPLHF. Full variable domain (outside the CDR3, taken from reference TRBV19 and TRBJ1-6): DGGITQSPKYLFRKEGQNVTLSCEQNLNHDAMYWYRQDPGQGLRLIYYSQIVNDFQKGDIAEGYSVSREKKESFPLTVTSAQKNPTAFYLCASTTLTGEFAPLHFGNGTRLTVT.

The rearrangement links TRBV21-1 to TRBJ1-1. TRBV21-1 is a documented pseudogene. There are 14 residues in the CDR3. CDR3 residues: CASSSRRVEGEAFF. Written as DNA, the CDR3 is TGTGCCAGCAGCTCCCGACGGGTCGAAGGAGAAGCTTTCTTT.

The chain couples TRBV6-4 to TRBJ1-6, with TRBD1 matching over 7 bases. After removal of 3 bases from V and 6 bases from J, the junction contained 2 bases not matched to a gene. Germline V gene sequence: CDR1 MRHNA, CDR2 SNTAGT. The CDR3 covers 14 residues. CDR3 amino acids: CASSEHRGNSPLHF. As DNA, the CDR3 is TGTGCCAGCAGTGAGCACAGGGGTAATTCACCCCTCCACTTT.

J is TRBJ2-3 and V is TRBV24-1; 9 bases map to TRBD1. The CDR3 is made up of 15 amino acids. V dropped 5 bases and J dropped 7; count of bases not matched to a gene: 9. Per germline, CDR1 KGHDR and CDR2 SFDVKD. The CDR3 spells CATSATTGTGYTQYF. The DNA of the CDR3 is TGTGCCACCAGTGCAACGACCGGGACAGGGTATACGCAGTATTTT.